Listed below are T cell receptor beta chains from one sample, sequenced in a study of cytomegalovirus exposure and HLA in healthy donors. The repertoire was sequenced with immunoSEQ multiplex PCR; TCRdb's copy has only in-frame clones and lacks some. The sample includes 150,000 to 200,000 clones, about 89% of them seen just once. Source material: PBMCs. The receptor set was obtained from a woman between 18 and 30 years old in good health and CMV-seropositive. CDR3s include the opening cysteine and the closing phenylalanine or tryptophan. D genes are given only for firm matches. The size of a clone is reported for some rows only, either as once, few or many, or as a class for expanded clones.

CASSTIFPGQGSYGYTF	TGTGCCAGTAGTACGATCTTTCCGGGACAGGGGAGCTATGGCTACACCTTC	TRBD1	TRBV19	NA	TRBJ1-2
CASSIVAGGSTDTQYF	TGTGCCAGTAGTATAGTAGCGGGAGGGAGCACAGATACGCAGTATTTT	TRBD2	TRBV19	NA	TRBJ2-3
CASSPLAGVAYNEQFF	TGTGCCAGCAGCCCGTTAGCGGGAGTCGCCTACAATGAGCAGTTCTTC	TRBD2	TRBV14	NA	TRBJ2-1
CASSHTGRTGQETQYF	TGTGCCAGCAGCCATACCGGAAGGACAGGTCAAGAGACCCAGTACTTC	TRBD1	TRBV7-9	NA	TRBJ2-5
CASSPADRGRKTQYF	TGTGCCAGCAGTCCCGCGGACAGGGGAAGGAAGACCCAGTACTTC	TRBD1	TRBV2	NA	TRBJ2-5
CASSRFGGAGDEQYF	TGTGCCAGCAGCCGCTTTGGGGGCGCAGGGGACGAGCAGTACTTC	NA	TRBV5-4	NA	TRBJ2-7
CSVGSTGSSYEQYF	TGCAGCGTCGGGTCTACGGGGAGCTCCTACGAGCAGTACTTC	NA	TRBV29-1	NA	TRBJ2-7
CASRSGESPEAFF	TGCGCCAGCAGATCAGGGGAGTCCCCTGAAGCTTTCTTT	NA	TRBV5-1	NA	TRBJ1-1
CASSLVRGYEQYF	TGTGCCAGCAGCTTAGTAAGGGGCTACGAGCAGTACTTC	NA	TRBV11-2	NA	TRBJ2-7
CASSPSGGFEAFF	TGTGCCAGCAGCCCCAGCGGAGGGTTTGAAGCTTTCTTT	NA	TRBV12-1	NA	TRBJ1-1
CASSLDRPSSYEQYF	TGTGCCAGCAGCCTGGACAGGCCGAGCTCCTACGAGCAGTACTTC	TRBD1	TRBV6-6	NA	TRBJ2-7
CASSQDLGGTGGLRGETQYF	TGCGCCAGCAGCCAAGATCTCGGGGGGACAGGGGGCTTGCGTGGGGAGACCCAGTACTTC	TRBD1	TRBV4-3	NA	TRBJ2-5
CASSSDGLASYNEQFF	TGTGCCAGCAGTTCGGACGGACTAGCGTCATACAATGAGCAGTTCTTC	TRBD2	TRBV27	NA	TRBJ2-1
CASSRRSNQPQHF	TGTGCCAGTAGCCGTCGGAGCAATCAGCCCCAGCATTTT	NA	TRBV19	NA	TRBJ1-5
CASGEMISGANVLTF	TGTGCCAGCGGTGAGATGATATCTGGGGCCAACGTCCTGACTTTC	NA	TRBV27	NA	TRBJ2-6
CASSSSMGSSYEQYF	TGTGCCAGCAGCTCCAGTATGGGCTCCTCCTACGAGCAGTACTTC	NA	TRBV4-2	many	TRBJ2-7
CASSYTQADTEAFF	TGTGCCAGCAGCTACACACAGGCGGACACTGAAGCTTTCTTT	NA	TRBV7-9	NA	TRBJ1-1
CASSSRTGVNIQYF	TGTGCCAGCAGCTCAAGGACAGGGGTAAACATTCAGTACTTC	TRBD1	TRBV13	NA	TRBJ2-4